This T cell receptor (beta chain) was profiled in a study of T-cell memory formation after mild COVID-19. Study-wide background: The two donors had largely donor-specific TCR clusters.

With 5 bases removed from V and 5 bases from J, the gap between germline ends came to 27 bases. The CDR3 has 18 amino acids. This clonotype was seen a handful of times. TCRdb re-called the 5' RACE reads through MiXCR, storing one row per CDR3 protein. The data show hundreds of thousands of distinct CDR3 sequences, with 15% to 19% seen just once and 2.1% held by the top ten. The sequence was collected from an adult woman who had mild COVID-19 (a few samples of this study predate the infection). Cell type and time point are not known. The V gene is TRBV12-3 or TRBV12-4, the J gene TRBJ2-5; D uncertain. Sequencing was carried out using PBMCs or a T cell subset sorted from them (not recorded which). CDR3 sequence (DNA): TGTGCCAGCAGTGCCCTTCTAGGACCCATGTACAGCTGGGAGACCCAGTACTTC. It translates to CASSALLGPMYSWETQYF.